This T cell receptor (beta chain) was observed in a study of T cells expressing NK-cell markers. Findings and caveats of the study: The CD3+CD56-NKG2C+ fraction of a handful of donors was also led by these clonotypes. Dominant NKG2C+ clonotypes in six donors made up about 1.0-7.0% of CD8+ T cells.

A remark on this clonotype: What it binds is unknown.

CDR3 length: 17 amino acids. Germline V gene sequence: CDR1 DFQATT, CDR2 SNEGSKA (reference sequence). TCR beta libraries carry UMIs added by 5'RACE template switching. TCRdb reprocessed the 5' RACE reads and stores each CDR3 protein as one record, lacking DNA. This sample's clone table lists 500,000 or so distinct CDR3 sequences. Sequencing used blood T cells: a sorted CD56 or NKG2C T cell subset, CD4+ or CD8+ T cells, or bulk PBMC T cells (not recorded which). This chain links TRBV20-1 with TRBJ2-3; TCRdb picks TRBD2, but there is no DNA to check that call. The TCR sequence derives from a man aged 18 to 29 in good health. The CDR3 here is CSARARAGGTITDTQYF.